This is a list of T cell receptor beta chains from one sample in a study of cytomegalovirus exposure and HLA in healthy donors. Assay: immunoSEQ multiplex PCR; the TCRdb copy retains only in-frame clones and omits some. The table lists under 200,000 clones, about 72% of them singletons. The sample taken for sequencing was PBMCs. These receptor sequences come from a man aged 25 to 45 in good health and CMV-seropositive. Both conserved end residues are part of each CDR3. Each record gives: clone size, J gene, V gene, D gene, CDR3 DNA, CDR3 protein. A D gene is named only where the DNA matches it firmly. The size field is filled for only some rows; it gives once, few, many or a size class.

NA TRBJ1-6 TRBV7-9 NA TGTGCCAGCAGCTTAGGTGACAGGAAAAATTCACCCCTCCACTTT CASSLGDRKNSPLHF
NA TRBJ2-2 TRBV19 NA TGTGCCAGTAGTATAGATGGCATGAACACCGGGGAGCTGTTTTTT CASSIDGMNTGELFF
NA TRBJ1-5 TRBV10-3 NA TGTGCCAGCCGGGTGGACATAAATCAGCCCCAGCATTTT CASRVDINQPQHF
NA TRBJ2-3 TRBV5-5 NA TGTGCCAGCAGCTTGGGAGTAAATCCTACAGATACGCAGTATTTT CASSLGVNPTDTQYF
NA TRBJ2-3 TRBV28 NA TGTGCCAGCAAAGGAGCCACAGATACGCAGTATTTT CASKGATDTQYF
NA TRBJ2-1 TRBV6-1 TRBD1 TGTGCCAGCAGTGTTGAAGGGGGCGGCGAGCAGTTCTTC CASSVEGGGEQFF
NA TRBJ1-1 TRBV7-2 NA TGTGCCAGCAGCTTAGGTCAGAACACTGAAGCTTTCTTT CASSLGQNTEAFF
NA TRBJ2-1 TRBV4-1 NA TGCGCCAGCAGCCTCGAACAGCCGAATCATGAGCAGTTCTTC CASSLEQPNHEQFF
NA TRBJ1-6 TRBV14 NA TGTGCCAGCAGCCTTAGGACAGCCCTCGCGTATAATTCACCCCTCCACTTT CASSLRTALAYNSPLHF
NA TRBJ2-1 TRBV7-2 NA TGTGCCAGCAGCTTAGCGGTCCTAGCGAGTGAGCAGTTCTTC CASSLAVLASEQFF
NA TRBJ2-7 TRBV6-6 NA TGTGCCAGCAGACAGGGCCTCTACGAGCAGTACTTC CASRQGLYEQYF
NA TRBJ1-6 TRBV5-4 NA TGTGCCAGCAGCCTTATGGGGGGTAATTCACCCCTCCACTTT CASSLMGGNSPLHF
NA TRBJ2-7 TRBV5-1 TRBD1 TGCGCCAGCAGCATGACCGGGACAGCTTCCTACGAGCAGTACTTC CASSMTGTASYEQYF
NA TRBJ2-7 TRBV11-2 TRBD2 TGTGCCAGCAGCTCAGGACTAGCGGGGGGAGCCTACGAGCAGTACTTC CASSSGLAGGAYEQYF
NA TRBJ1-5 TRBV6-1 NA TGTGCCAGCAGTGAAACGGCGGCTATCGAGCCCCAGCATTTT CASSETAAIEPQHF
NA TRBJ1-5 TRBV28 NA TGTGCCAGCAGTTTAATAACAGGCGATCGGCCCCAGCATTTT CASSLITGDRPQHF
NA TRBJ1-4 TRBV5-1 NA TGCGCCAGCAGCCTTTCTGGGGGACTGCTTAATGAAAAACTGTTTTTT CASSLSGGLLNEKLFF
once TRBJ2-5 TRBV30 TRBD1 TGTGCCTGGATGAAGGGGGCAGGGGGCCGAGAGACCCAGTACTTC CAWMKGAGGRETQYF
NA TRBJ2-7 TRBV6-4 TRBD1 TGTGCCAGCTCCCTTGAGGGACAGGCCTCCTACGAGCAGTACTTC CASSLEGQASYEQYF
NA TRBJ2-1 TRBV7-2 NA TGTGCCAGCAGCCCAGGCGGCAGGGTGAATGAGCAGTTCTTC CASSPGGRVNEQFF
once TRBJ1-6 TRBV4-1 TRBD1 TGCGCCAGCAGCCATCGGGACAGGGGTTCACCCCTCCACTTT CASSHRDRGSPLHF
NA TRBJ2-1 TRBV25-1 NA TGTGCCAGCAGTTGGGGCGGGGGCCTGTACAATGAGCAGTTCTTC CASSWGGGLYNEQFF
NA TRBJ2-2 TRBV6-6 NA TGTGCCAGCAGTAGGCCACAGGGATTAAGGACCGGGGAGCTGTTTTTT CASSRPQGLRTGELFF
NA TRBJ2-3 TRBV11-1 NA TGTGCCAGCAGCCCCCAGCAGGGGATGGTAATTGCAGATACGCAGTATTTT CASSPQQGMVIADTQYF
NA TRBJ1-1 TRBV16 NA TGTGCCAGCAGCCCCCGGGGGATGAACACTGAAGCTTTCTTT CASSPRGMNTEAFF
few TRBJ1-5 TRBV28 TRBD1 TGTGCCAGCAGGGGGGGACAGGGTAATCAGCCCCAGCATTTT CASRGGQGNQPQHF
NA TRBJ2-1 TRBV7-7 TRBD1 TGTGCCAGCAGCATGGACAGGAGCTCCTACAATGAGCAGTTCTTC CASSMDRSSYNEQFF
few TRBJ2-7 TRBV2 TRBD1 TGTGCCAGCCACCCGGGACAGGTCTACGAGCAGTACTTC CASHPGQVYEQYF